This TCR beta chain was sequenced for a study of blood T cell repertoires in COVID-19 (dated by TCRdb to 2018 to 2021). For the study in its entirety: Collaborator samples came from the United States, Italy and Spain and covered acute and convalescent phases of COVID-19. The prospective study material was composed of cDNA or gDNA derived from T cells, B-cell-depleted T cells, or PBMCs. Subjects who had been exposed to COVID-19, were actively infected with it, or had recovered from it provided the deeply sampled blood TCRbeta repertoires that made up the dataset. The repertoires were released in a freely available public database intended as a resource for research on the immune response to SARS-CoV-2. Samples came from the ongoing ImmuneRACE study (first 160 participants) plus 1,254 subjects from 6 global collaborators. The sample metadata nearly always contained a de-identified subject ID, COVID-19 status, age in years and sex. Where available, HLA class I and class II types were obtained from metadata supplied by the sample provider rather than from assay-based typing.

TCRbeta CDR3 regions were amplified from genomic DNA by means of the immunoSEQ Assay, a bias-controlled multiplex PCR. Under the source paper's analysis protocol: Nucleated cell counts per sample were estimated from amplification of reference gene primers within the assay. Sequence reads were collapsed and filtered to measure the absolute abundance of every unique TCRbeta CDR3 rearrangement. For each sample, productive Simpson clonality was calculated by taking the square root of Simpson's diversity index across productive rearrangements. TCRdb provides this immuneACCESS table in a form limited to in-frame rearrangements. Some clones are lacking; in checked studies, under half of them reflect an unresolved V gene, and why the rest are absent is not known. V and J calls and clone size are copied from that table; D and trimming were computed from the DNA. Recorded for this sample are nearly 350,000 clones; around 88% of them occurred a single time. The top ten hold under 3% of the sample.

On this clone: Its antigen remains undetermined. Per-nucleotide qualities are absent, and no much larger clonotype sits a single base away.

Results the study describes overall, beyond this receptor: How much clinical and demographic metadata was included differed by source and by participant, and the metadata was provided uncurated.

The collaborating institutions used their own protocols to collect whole blood in K2EDTA tubes. Collaborator samples were shipped for TCRbeta analysis as frozen whole blood, isolated PBMCs, or DNA extracted from either sample type. The sequenced sample was peripheral blood. This TCR came from a man younger than 40 with active or convalescent COVID-19.

The CDR3 protein is CASIGSRKYNEQFF. Here is the DNA: TGTGCCAGCATTGGGTCGCGGAAGTACAATGAGCAGTTCTTC. Recombination connected TRBV28 to TRBJ2-1; the D gene remains uncertain. V is shortened by 7 bases, J by 4 bases, and the region joining them spans 14 bases. Taken from cysteine to phenylalanine, the CDR3 has 14 residues. The entry retains the CDR3 DNA only, 42 bases that are in frame from base 1. Based on the germline V gene, the CDR1 and CDR2 sequences are MDHEN and SYDVKM.